Each of the 20 T cell receptor beta chains below was sequenced from the same sample in a study of blood T cell repertoires in COVID-19. Only in-frame clones appear in the TCRdb table, and some are missing; sequencing was by immunoSEQ multiplex PCR. The sample has about 300,000 clones, around nine tenths seen once. Sequencing input: peripheral blood. The receptor source for this set is a man between 65 and 79 years old with acute or convalescent COVID-19.

The sample holds a few counts of this clone. This rearrangement joins TRBV7-2 to TRBJ1-1; TRBD1 matches 9 bases. V trimming: 5 bases; J trimming: 5 bases; junction bases outside the gene matches: 6. The CDR3 spans 14 residues. Germline V CDR1 and CDR2: SGHTA, FQGNSA. The chain's CDR3 is CASSPQGAMTEAFF. In DNA, the CDR3 is TGTGCCAGCAGCCCACAGGGGGCTATGACTGAAGCTTTCTTT.

CDR3 sequence reads: CASSARDRGDEQYF. The CDR3, as DNA: TGTGCCAGCAGCGCCCGGGACAGGGGGGACGAGCAGTACTTC. The chain joins TRBV9 to TRBJ2-7; 11 nucleotides line up with TRBD1. CDR1 is SGDLS, CDR2 YYNGEE, per germline. The CDR3 sequence is 14 residues long. After removal of 3 bases from V and 5 bases from J, the junction contained 4 bases not matched to a gene.

V is TRBV27 and J is TRBJ2-5; D perhaps matches TRBD2 (7 bases). CDR3 length equals 18 residues. The ends were cut back, 1 base at V and 5 bases at J, with 23 bases in the middle. Germline-derived CDR1 and CDR2 are MNHEY and SMNVEV (reference sequence). In DNA form, the CDR3 reads TGTGCCAGCAGTTTATTTAGTGTGTCGGGGGGCGTCGGGGAGACCCAGTACTTC. Its translation: CASSLFSVSGGVGETQYF.

J is TRBJ1-5 and V is TRBV6-5; no clear D gene. This CDR3 region has 15 residues. V was clipped by 0 bases and J by 6 bases, with 12 bases between them. CDR1 is MNHEY, CDR2 SVGAGI, per germline. The CDR3 nucleotides read TGTGCCAGCAGTTACTCTGCGGGTTATCGTCAGCCCCAGCATTTT. This codes for CASSYSAGYRQPQHF.

This chain links TRBV6-1 with TRBJ1-2; 7 bases map to TRBD1. CDR1 and CDR2 (germline): MNHNS, SASEGT. V lost 4 bases, J lost 6 bases, and 8 bases stayed unmatched. CDR3 length: 14 amino acids. CDR3 loop: CASSGADRVDGYTF. CDR3 sequence (DNA): TGTGCCAGCAGTGGAGCTGACAGGGTTGATGGCTACACCTTC.

The chain uses TRBV27 and TRBJ1-1, with 7 bases aligning to TRBD1. Germline assignment: CDR1 MNHEY and CDR2 SMNVEV (reference sequence). Germline trimming cut 5 bases from V and 0 bases from J; bases unmatched to any gene: 3. The CDR3 is 14 amino acids. The CDR3 DNA follows: TGTGCCAGCAGTCACAGGGGCATGAACACTGAAGCTTTCTTT. It yields the protein CASSHRGMNTEAFF.

The chain links TRBV4-2 to TRBJ2-7; D unclear. The CDR3 runs to 15 residues. Germline V gene sequence: CDR1 LGHNA, CDR2 YNFKEQ. Trimming shortened V by 0 bases and J by 4 bases, and 13 bases separated the two germline ends. The CDR3 loop reads CASSQDPGGPYEQYF. In nucleotides, the CDR3 is TGTGCCAGCAGCCAAGACCCAGGTGGGCCTTACGAGCAGTACTTC.

This sequence joins TRBV5-8 and TRBJ1-2, with 12 bases that match TRBD1. The CDR3 spans 17 residues. Germline V gene lookup returns CDR1 SGHTS and CDR2 YDEGEE. Losses at the gene ends were 2 bases for V and 6 bases for J; bases not matched to a gene: 11. As DNA, the CDR3 is TGTGCCAGCAGCTTACCCGTTCTGGGACAGGGGGCTCATGGCTACACCTTC. This gives the protein CASSLPVLGQGAHGYTF.

Points on this clone: The sample carries other DNA sequences with the same CDR3. The gene calls are TRBV4-3 and TRBJ1-5, with no clear D. The CDR3 runs to 13 residues. CDR1 is LGHNA, CDR2 YSLEER, per germline. The V end lost 0 bases, the J end lost 4 bases, and 4 bases lay between the germline ends. In nucleotides, the CDR3 is TGCGCCAGCAGCCAAGATCTTAATCAGCCCCAGCATTTT. As protein: CASSQDLNQPQHF.

This clone was observed a handful of times. As DNA, the CDR3 is TGCGCCAGCAGCTTGCCGGGACAGGTGGGGCTCGATGAGCAGTTCTTC. This codes for CASSLPGQVGLDEQFF. The rearrangement links TRBV5-1 to TRBJ2-1, with 8 nucleotides matching TRBD1. There are 16 residues in the CDR3. Germline loops: CDR1 SGHRS, CDR2 YFSETQ. J was trimmed by 8 bases and V by 1 base; bases with no gene match: 11.

CDR3 nucleotide sequence: TGCAGTGCTAGTCCTCCTCCGCAGGGGTCAGATACGCAGTATTTT. This sequence encodes CSASPPPQGSDTQYF. V and J are TRBV20-1 and TRBJ2-3; a weak D match, TRBD1 (6 bases). Germline lookup yields CDR1 DFQATT and CDR2 SNEGSKA (reference sequence). The CDR3 runs 15 residues. Trimming cost V 3 bases and J 4 bases, with 17 bases left between them.

J is TRBJ1-2 and V is TRBV12-3 or TRBV12-4; the D gene is possibly TRBD1 (5 bases). The V end was cut by 3 bases, the J end by 4 bases, with 9 bases between. The length of the CDR3 is 13 residues. The CDR3 loop reads CASSLEGTYGYTF. The CDR3 DNA follows: TGTGCCAGCAGTTTGGAGGGGACCTATGGCTACACCTTC.

This clone was counted once. The chain links TRBV11-2 to TRBJ2-3; D is perhaps TRBD2 (6 bases). The CDR3 runs to 15 residues. CDR1 and CDR2 from the germline V gene are SGHAT and FQNNGV. The V and J ends lost 1 base and 4 bases respectively, with 12 bases between them. DNA of the CDR3: TGTGCCAGCAGCTTAGGCGGGGCCGGGGCAGATACGCAGTATTTT. This sequence encodes CASSLGGAGADTQYF. The whole variable domain, remainder taken from reference TRBV11-2 and TRBJ2-3, is EAGVAQSPRYKIIEKRQSVAFWCNPISGHATLYWYQQILGQGPKLLIQFQNNGVVDDSQLPKDRFSAERLKGVDSTLKIQPAKLEDSAVYLCASSLGGAGADTQYFGPGTRLTVL.

This CDR3 reads CASSSEGTGLGQPQHF. CDR3 nucleotides: TGTGCCAGCAGTTCGGAAGGGACAGGGCTCGGTCAGCCCCAGCATTTT. The chain employs TRBV6-5 and TRBJ1-5; 9 nucleotides match TRBD1. The V gene end was trimmed by 4 bases and the J gene end by 6 bases; junction bases not matched to a gene: 10. The CDR3 length is 16 residues. Germline CDR1 MNHEY, CDR2 SVGAGI.

This chain's CDR3 is CATSPGQGYEQYF. In DNA form, the CDR3 reads TGTGCCACCTCCCCGGGACAGGGATACGAGCAGTACTTC. V is TRBV12-3 or TRBV12-4 and J is TRBJ2-7; 9 positions agree with TRBD1. The CDR3 is made up of 13 amino acids. V trimming: 10 bases; J trimming: 4 bases; junction bases outside the gene matches: 8.

The rearrangement links TRBV3-1 (or the pseudogene TRBV3-2) to TRBJ1-2; the match to TRBD1 covers 7 bases. The trim removed 4 bases at V and 8 bases at J, leaving 13 bases unmatched. The length of the CDR3 is 15 residues. CDR1 and CDR2 (germline): LGHDT, YNNKEL (reference sequence). The CDR3 region has the DNA TGTGCCAGCAGCCCGGGACAGCCTTATTCCCAGGGCTACACCTTC. Protein sequence: CASSPGQPYSQGYTF.

The gene calls are TRBV4-2 and TRBJ2-2; D call uncertain. V lost 3 bases, J lost 7 bases, and 6 bases lay in between. Germline CDR1 reads LGHNA; CDR2 reads YNFKEQ. The length of the CDR3 is 12 residues. CDR3 DNA sequence: TGTGCCAGCAGCCACCGAGACGGGGAGCTGTTTTTT. Amino acid sequence: CASSHRDGELFF.

The CDR3 coding sequence is TGCGCCAGCAGCTTGGGGGACAGGGGGAACTATGGCTACACCTTC. Its protein is CASSLGDRGNYGYTF. The rearrangement joins TRBV5-1 to TRBJ1-2; 11 positions agree with TRBD1. The CDR3 contains 15 residues. Germline V gene sequence: CDR1 SGHRS, CDR2 YFSETQ. Trimming cost V 0 bases and J 2 bases; bases outside gene matches: 0.

The chain is built from TRBV6-2 or TRBV6-3 and TRBJ1-1; D uncertain. The CDR3 is made up of 12 amino acids. Germline CDR1 is MNHEY and CDR2 is SVGEGT. The germline V and J ends were trimmed by 2 bases and 5 bases, with 6 bases remaining between them. The CDR3 loop reads CASSYPVTEAFF. The CDR3 DNA reads TGTGCCAGCAGTTACCCGGTAACTGAAGCTTTCTTT.

This chain connects TRBV3-1 (or the pseudogene TRBV3-2) to TRBJ2-7; the D is unclear. Trimming shortened V by 0 bases and J by 0 bases, and 6 bases separated the two germline ends. CDR1 and CDR2 from the germline V gene are LGHDT and YNNKEL (reference sequence). This CDR3 is 14 amino acids long. The CDR3 DNA sequence: TGTGCCAGCAGCCAAGAGGGCTACTCCTACGAGCAGTACTTC. Its protein product is CASSQEGYSYEQYF.